Listed here are 14 T cell receptor beta chains from one sample, sequenced in a study of blood T cell repertoires in COVID-19. Libraries were prepared by immunoSEQ multiplex PCR; TCRdb keeps only in-frame clonotypes and omits some of them. Found here are roughly 250,000 clones, roughly 82% of them singletons; the top ten hold 4.5% to 6%. The material sequenced was peripheral blood. These receptors were collected from an elderly woman with active or convalescent COVID-19.

The genes are TRBV14 and TRBJ1-1, with no clear D. Trimming left V 4 bases short and J 1 base short, with 7 bases between. The germline CDR1 and CDR2 sequences are SGHDN and FVKESK. The CDR3 length is 13 residues. The CDR3 sequence: CASSRNRNTEAFF. The CDR3 nucleotides are TGTGCCAGCAGCCGAAACAGGAACACTGAAGCTTTCTTT.

V and J are TRBV7-8 and TRBJ1-4; 7 positions match TRBD1. V lost 4 bases, J lost 4 bases, and 6 bases stayed unmatched. CDR3 size: 15 residues. Germline V CDR1 and CDR2: SGHVS, FQNEAQ. CDR3 protein: CASSWTGARNEKLFF. CDR3 bases: TGTGCCAGCAGCTGGACAGGAGCTCGTAATGAAAAACTGTTTTTT.

This clone has a handful of counts. This chain links TRBV5-4 with TRBJ1-1; D unresolved. The CDR3 covers 13 residues. V was cut by 2 bases and J by 4 bases, with 9 bases left in between. The germline gives CDR1 SGHNT, CDR2 YYREEE (reference sequence). In DNA form, the CDR3 reads TGTGCCAGCAGCTTTTTAGAGGTCACTGAAGCTTTCTTT. This gives the protein CASSFLEVTEAFF.

The chain is built from TRBV6-5 and TRBJ1-5; no reliable D call. The V end lost 7 bases, the J end lost 9 bases, and 13 bases lay between the germline ends. Germline CDR1 MNHEY, CDR2 SVGAGI. The CDR3 has 12 amino acids. The CDR3 DNA is TGTGCCAGCACCGAATCGGGTCGGCCCCAGCATTTT. Amino acids: CASTESGRPQHF.

The V and J genes are TRBV5-1 and TRBJ2-5, with 7 bases matching TRBD2. Germline V gene lookup returns CDR1 SGHRS and CDR2 YFSETQ. V dropped 0 bases and J dropped 1; count of bases not matched to a gene: 9. The CDR3 is 17 residues long. In DNA, the CDR3 is TGCGCCAGCAGCTTGGGGTGGGGAGGGGACCCCCAAGAGACCCAGTACTTC. This codes for CASSLGWGGDPQETQYF.

The chain recombines TRBV2 with TRBJ2-1; tentative D call: TRBD2 (5 bases). Deletions cut 7 bases from V and 6 bases from J, with 19 bases between. Germline V gene sequence: CDR1 SNHLY, CDR2 FYNNEI. The CDR3 runs 15 residues. The CDR3 sequence: CASTTQAGLFNEQFF. The CDR3 nucleotides read TGTGCCAGCACCACACAAGCAGGACTCTTCAATGAGCAGTTCTTC.

CDR3 in amino acids: CASSQVGLAGGVTGELFF. The CDR3 bases are TGTGCCAGCAGCCAAGTAGGGCTAGCGGGAGGTGTCACCGGGGAGCTGTTTTTT. The V call is TRBV3-1 (or the pseudogene TRBV3-2), the J call TRBJ2-2; TRBD2 aligns across 11 bases. CDR1 is LGHDT, CDR2 YNNKEL, per germline (reference sequence). This CDR3 region has 18 residues. V shed 1 base, J shed 4 bases, and the junction held 8 bases outside the gene matches.

The chain employs TRBV15 and TRBJ1-2, with TRBD1 matching 10 bases. V was clipped by 5 bases and J by 6 bases; unmatched bases: 9. The V gene's germline CDR1 is LNHNV and CDR2 YYDKDF (reference sequence). This CDR3 region has 15 residues. CDR3 residues: CATSEAGQGLNGYTF. The CDR3 region has the DNA TGTGCCACCAGCGAGGCGGGACAGGGGTTAAATGGCTACACCTTC. The variable domain in full, with the rest retrieved from reference TRBV15 and TRBJ1-2, is DAMVIQNPRYQVTQFGKPVTLSCSQTLNHNVMYWYQQKSSQAPKLLFHYYDKDFNNEADTPDNFQSRRPNTSFCFLDIRSPGLGDTAMYLCATSEAGQGLNGYTFGSGTRLTVV.

The chain is built from TRBV4-2 and TRBJ2-5, with TRBD2 matching 9 bases. J gave up 0 bases and V 4 bases, and 15 bases lay outside the gene matches. The CDR3 is made up of 19 amino acids. From germline, CDR1 is LGHNA and CDR2 YNFKEQ. DNA of the CDR3: TGTGCCAGCAGCCTCGGTAATGGGAGAAGCGGGAGGTACCAAGAGACCCAGTACTTC. It encodes CASSLGNGRSGRYQETQYF.

This chain joins TRBV5-6 and TRBJ2-7; perhaps TRBD2 as D (6 bases). Germline CDR1 reads SGHDT; CDR2 reads YYEEEE. The CDR3 is made up of 16 amino acids. The V end lost 4 bases, the J end lost 0 bases, and 17 bases lay between the germline ends. DNA of the CDR3: TGTGCCAGCAGCGGTACCCTCACGGGAGCCTCCTACGAGCAGTACTTC. Translating gives CASSGTLTGASYEQYF.

The chain has TRBV9 and TRBJ2-3; TRBD2 matches at 7 bases. The CDR3 has 14 amino acids. The V and J ends lost 5 bases and 1 base, in that order; junction bases with no gene match: 4. Per germline, CDR1 SGDLS and CDR2 YYNGEE. DNA for the CDR3: TGTGCCAGCAGTAAGGCGGGGGGCACAGATACGCAGTATTTT. It translates to CASSKAGGTDTQYF.

The rearrangement joins TRBV27 to TRBJ2-1; no definite D call. Deletions cut 2 bases from V and 10 bases from J, with 12 bases between. The germline V gene has CDR1 MNHEY and CDR2 SMNVEV (reference sequence). This CDR3 has 13 residues. The CDR3 spells CASSLAVSREQFF. CDR3 DNA: TGTGCCAGCAGTTTAGCAGTGTCGAGGGAGCAGTTCTTC.

The rearrangement links TRBV5-1 to TRBJ2-5; 10 positions agree with TRBD2. The CDR3 spans 15 residues. V gave up 4 bases and J gave up 3 bases; unmatched junction bases: 6. Germline values: CDR1 SGHRS, CDR2 YFSETQ. This chain's CDR3 is CASSALGTSEETQYF. CDR3 sequence (DNA): TGCGCCAGCAGCGCCCTCGGGACTAGCGAAGAGACCCAGTACTTC.

V gene TRBV5-1 combines with J gene TRBJ2-4; tentative D call: TRBD1 (6 bases). The CDR3 loop spans 16 amino acids. The V gene lost 0 bases and the J gene lost 6 bases, with 16 bases spanning the gap. The germline V gene has CDR1 SGHRS and CDR2 YFSETQ. The CDR3 reads CASSLAAGAWRNIQYF. CDR3 nucleotide sequence: TGCGCCAGCAGCTTGGCCGCAGGGGCCTGGCGAAACATTCAGTACTTC.